This record looks at one T cell receptor beta chain sequence and its context. These data belong to a study of blood T cell repertoires in COVID-19. Study information: Material from acute and convalescent COVID-19 was sourced from the United States, Italy and Spain. T cells, B-cell-depleted T cells, or PBMCs provided the cDNA or gDNA that served as material.

Original processing notes: Nucleated cell number was recorded as an estimate derived from reference gene primer amplification. Assay used: immunoSEQ multiplex PCR; TCRdb lists only in-frame clones, some missing. The V and J calls and the clone size are those of that table, but D and trimming were determined from the DNA. The sample includes 200,000 to 250,000 clones, 88% of them seen just once. Sequencing was done on a sample of peripheral blood. This clonotype was obtained from a man between 65 and 85 years old with acute or convalescent COVID-19.

This CDR3 reads CASKEQYTDTQYF. The DNA for the CDR3 is TGTGCCAGCAAAGAACAGTACACAGATACGCAGTATTTT. The chain recombines TRBV10-3 with TRBJ2-3; D not resolved. CDR3 length: 13 residues. Per germline, CDR1 ENHRY and CDR2 SYGVKD. V lost 10 bases and J lost 2, with 13 bases in between.